This TCR beta chain originates from a study of human T cells and chemical hapten exposure. Findings and caveats of the study: The number of TCRs over 1 in 1000 frequency stayed unchanged after DPC.

This clonotype was recorded a few times. Its specificity is unknown. Individual cDNA molecules each carried unique molecular identifiers attached by the library. MiXCR, applied by TCRdb to the RACE reads, yields one record per CDR3 protein. Of tens of thousands of distinct CDR3 sequences in the sample, just under 9% were seen once. Time point noted: healthy volunteer bleed at 2 weeks. The authors extracted total RNA from unfractionated whole blood. The germline V gene has CDR1 SSHAT and CDR2 FNYEAQ (reference sequence). The CDR3 covers 14 residues. V was pared by 5 bases and J by 10 bases, with 18 bases between.

V usage is TRBV7-7 and J usage is TRBJ2-1; the D gene is possibly TRBD1 (5 bases). The sequencing input was whole blood. The origin of this receptor is a female donor in good health. Some clones in this sample may be carry-over from other donors' samples. The CDR3, as DNA: TGTGCCAGCAGCCCGACAGCCGCTAGGGGCGAGCAGTTCTTC. Translated, it gives CASSPTAARGEQFF.